This is a list of T cell receptor beta chains from one sample in a study of Graves' ophthalmopathy and Graves' hyperthyroidism. TCRdb redid the calling of the multiplex PCR reads with MiXCR, one entry per CDR3 protein. The table lists approximately 210,000 distinct CDR3 sequences, around a fifth of them singletons. Sequencing used peripheral blood. All receptors come from a woman between 50 and 59 years old with Graves' ophthalmopathy. Each CDR3 is given with its conserved first and last residue. D genes are given only for firm matches. A clone size is listed for some rows: how often the clone was seen (once, few, many), or a class if it is expanded.

clone_size	v_call	j_call	d_call	cdr3_aa	cdr3_nt
many	TRBV12-3/TRBV12-4	TRBJ2-2	-	CASSLGPTGELFF	TGTGCCAGCAGTTTAGGCCCCACCGGGGAGCTGTTTTTT
-	TRBV10-1	TRBJ2-7	-	CASSESTSAGIYEQYF	TGCGCCAGCAGTGAGTCCACTAGTGCGGGGATCTACGAGCAGTACTTC
many	TRBV6-1	TRBJ1-2	-	CASSEALAEPNYGYTF	TGTGCCAGCAGTGAAGCGCTGGCAGAGCCCAACTATGGCTACACCTTC
many	TRBV20-1	TRBJ2-5	TRBD2	CSALRGLAGGHRETQYF	TGCAGTGCTCTGCGAGGGCTAGCGGGAGGGCATCGAGAGACCCAGTACTTC
many	TRBV7-6	TRBJ2-5	-	CASSQKETQYF	TGTGCCAGCAGCCAGAAAGAGACCCAGTACTTC
-	TRBV19	TRBJ2-5	TRBD2	CASSIYLAGAETQYF	TGTGCCAGTAGTATATACCTAGCGGGAGCAGAGACCCAGTACTTC
many	TRBV5-1	TRBJ2-7	TRBD1	CASSLSIGQGRYEQYF	TGCGCCAGCAGCTTGTCCATCGGACAGGGGAGGTACGAGCAGTACTTC
many	TRBV7-2	TRBJ1-5	-	CASSPYPGQPQHF	TGTGCCAGCAGCCCATACCCGGGGCAGCCCCAGCATTTT
-	TRBV24-1	TRBJ1-2	TRBD1	CATSEGQGFYGYTF	TGTGCCACCAGTGAAGGACAGGGCTTTTATGGCTACACCTTC
many	TRBV28	TRBJ2-5	TRBD2	CASSSRLAGVGETQYF	TGTGCCAGCAGTTCTCGACTAGCGGGAGTCGGGGAGACCCAGTACTTC
-	TRBV5-1	TRBJ2-5	TRBD2	CASSLWSGGPILETQYF	TGCGCCAGCAGCTTGTGGTCGGGAGGGCCAATATTAGAGACCCAGTACTTC
many	TRBV2	TRBJ2-4	TRBD1	CASRRGQGNIQYF	TGTGCCAGCAGACGGGGACAGGGAAACATTCAGTACTTC
many	TRBV28	TRBJ2-7	TRBD1	CASRLDRVNEQYF	TGTGCCAGCAGGTTGGACAGGGTCAACGAGCAGTACTTC
few	TRBV5-1	TRBJ2-7	-	CASSQGLPTYEQYF	TGCGCCAGCAGCCAGGGACTCCCGACCTACGAGCAGTACTTC
many	TRBV3-1	TRBJ1-2	TRBD1	CASSPTGRDNGYTF	TGTGCCAGCAGCCCGACAGGGAGGGATAATGGCTACACCTTC
few	TRBV30	TRBJ2-2	-	CAWRGRIGSGELFF	TGTGCCTGGAGAGGCCGGATTGGATCCGGGGAGCTGTTTTTT
many	TRBV6-1	TRBJ2-5	-	CASSGGGYGQETQYF	TGTGCCAGCAGTGGTGGTGGTTACGGACAAGAGACCCAGTACTTC
-	TRBV6-1	TRBJ2-7	-	CASSIGRVYEQYF	TGTGCCAGCAGTATCGGCCGCGTCTACGAGCAGTACTTC
few	TRBV5-1	TRBJ2-2	-	CASSLRQNPNTGELFF	TGCGCCAGCAGCTTGCGTCAAAACCCGAACACCGGGGAGCTGTTTTTT
many	TRBV20-1	TRBJ1-2	-	CSAIPGRSYGYTF	TGCAGTGCTATACCAGGGCGCAGCTATGGCTACACCTTC
-	TRBV6-1	TRBJ1-1	TRBD1	CASRSTGALTEAFF	TGTGCCAGCAGGTCGACAGGGGCCCTCACTGAAGCTTTCTTT
-	TRBV28	TRBJ2-7	TRBD1	CASSPHTANRGYEQYF	TGTGCCAGCAGTCCCCACACTGCGAACAGGGGCTACGAGCAGTACTTC
-	TRBV2	TRBJ2-5	-	CASGPDAETQYF	TGTGCCAGCGGGCCAGATGCGGAGACCCAGTACTTC
-	TRBV12-3/TRBV12-4	TRBJ1-5	-	CASSSGPGEGNQPQHF	TGTGCCAGCAGTTCCGGACCAGGGGAGGGCAATCAGCCCCAGCATTTT
many	TRBV29-1	TRBJ1-1	-	CSDLTGTYTEAFF	TGCAGCGACCTTACAGGGACTTACACTGAAGCTTTCTTT
many	TRBV11-2	TRBJ1-5	TRBD1	CASSPNDRASNQPQHF	TGTGCCAGCAGCCCCAATGACAGGGCTAGCAATCAGCCCCAGCATTTT
many	TRBV30	TRBJ1-2	TRBD1	CAWRKARTGIDGYTF	TGTGCCTGGAGGAAGGCACGGACAGGGATAGATGGCTACACCTTC
-	TRBV3-1	TRBJ2-7	-	CASSFSGRNQYEQYF	TGTGCCAGCAGCTTCTCTGGGCGGAATCAATACGAGCAGTACTTC
many	TRBV7-2	TRBJ1-2	-	CASRPDGSYGYTF	TGTGCCAGCAGACCGGACGGGAGCTATGGCTACACCTTC
few	TRBV10-3	TRBJ2-5	-	CAISEGGFQETQYF	TGTGCCATCAGTGAGGGGGGATTTCAAGAGACCCAGTACTTC
many	TRBV7-2	TRBJ2-2	-	CASSLVRGELFF	TGTGCCAGCAGCTTAGTCCGCGGGGAGCTGTTTTTT
many	TRBV12-3/TRBV12-4	TRBJ1-1	TRBD1	CASSHRTGLDTEAFF	TGTGCCAGCAGTCACCGGACAGGTTTGGACACTGAAGCTTTCTTT
many	TRBV7-3	TRBJ2-7	-	CASSAGTYYEQYF	TGTGCCAGCAGCGCAGGGACTTACTACGAGCAGTACTTC
many	TRBV28	TRBJ2-7	TRBD2	CASSQAGALSYEQYF	TGTGCCAGCAGTCAAGCGGGGGCCCTGAGCTACGAGCAGTACTTC
-	TRBV27	TRBJ2-2	TRBD1	CASSYRQGTTGELFF	TGTGCCAGCAGTTACCGACAGGGGACCACCGGGGAGCTGTTTTTT
many	TRBV10-2	TRBJ1-5	TRBD1	CASSNPGTGEEPQHF	TGCGCCAGCAGCAACCCTGGGACAGGGGAAGAGCCCCAGCATTTT
-	TRBV6-5	TRBJ2-2	TRBD1	CASSYSRATGGTGELFF	TGTGCCAGCAGTTACTCGAGGGCGACAGGGGGCACCGGGGAGCTGTTTTTT
-	TRBV12-3/TRBV12-4	TRBJ1-1	-	CASSLRGKAEAFF	TGTGCCAGCAGTTTGAGGGGGAAGGCTGAAGCTTTCTTT
many	TRBV7-2	TRBJ2-7	-	CASSLDGTLDEQYF	TGTGCCAGCAGCTTAGATGGGACCCTAGACGAGCAGTACTTC
many	TRBV19	TRBJ1-2	-	CATSAPSGDVEGYTF	TGTGCCACCAGTGCTCCCTCCGGGGACGTCGAAGGCTACACCTTC
-	TRBV29-1	TRBJ1-1	-	CSVEGRKDTEAFF	TGCAGCGTTGAGGGCCGAAAGGACACTGAAGCTTTCTTT
-	TRBV3-1	TRBJ2-7	-	CASSQVQDLYEQYF	TGTGCCAGCAGCCAAGTACAGGATCTCTACGAGCAGTACTTC
many	TRBV10-3	TRBJ1-6	TRBD1	CAISQTDRSPLHF	TGTGCCATCAGTCAAACGGACAGGTCACCCCTCCACTTT